This T cell receptor (beta chain) derives from a study of cytotoxic CD8 clonotypes in ibrutinib-treated CLL. Study-wide context: The average sample held roughly 250,000 productive templates and almost 95,000 productive rearrangements.

Clones were sequenced by immunoSEQ multiplex PCR, and TCRdb holds only the in-frame ones, with some missing. Of tens of thousands of clones in the sample, less than 75% were seen once. The V gene's germline CDR1 is MDHEN and CDR2 SYDVKM. CDR3 size: 14 residues. Trimming removed 6 bases at V and 2 bases at J, with 8 bases between. Specimen: PBMCs, collected after 12 months of ibrutinib treatment. This sequence originates from a human donor with chronic lymphocytic leukemia. The V gene is TRBV28, the J gene TRBJ2-6, with D unclear. The CDR3 here is CASRGRAGANVLTF. The CDR3 nucleotides read TGTGCCAGCAGGGGTAGGGCTGGGGCCAACGTCCTGACTTTC.